This T cell receptor (beta chain) was recovered during a study of blood T cell repertoires in COVID-19. On the study more broadly: Researchers got acute and convalescent COVID-19 samples from the United States, Italy and Spain. PBMCs, B-cell-depleted T cells, or T cells provided the cDNA or gDNA that made up the material.

How the authors handled the data: Scientists estimated how many nucleated cells there were by amplifying reference gene primers. Data came from immunoSEQ multiplex PCR; TCRdb stores just in-frame clones and leaves some out. V and J calls and clone size are given by that table; D and trimming were obtained from the DNA. The table shows about 320,000 clones, with 70% to 90% occurring only once. V lost 0 bases and J lost 3; bases outside the gene matches: 3. The CDR3 runs 17 residues. Germline V gene data show CDR1 as MNHEY and CDR2 as SMNVEV (reference sequence). Sequenced sample: PBMCs or T cells enriched from blood (not recorded which). The rearrangement links TRBV27 to TRBJ1-4; 11 nucleotides line up with TRBD1. This sequence was found in a woman between 18 and 30 years old who had recovered from COVID-19. DNA of the CDR3: TGTGCCAGCAGTTTATCAGGGGGACAGGGGGCTAATGAAAAACTGTTTTTT. Encoded protein: CASSLSGGQGANEKLFF.